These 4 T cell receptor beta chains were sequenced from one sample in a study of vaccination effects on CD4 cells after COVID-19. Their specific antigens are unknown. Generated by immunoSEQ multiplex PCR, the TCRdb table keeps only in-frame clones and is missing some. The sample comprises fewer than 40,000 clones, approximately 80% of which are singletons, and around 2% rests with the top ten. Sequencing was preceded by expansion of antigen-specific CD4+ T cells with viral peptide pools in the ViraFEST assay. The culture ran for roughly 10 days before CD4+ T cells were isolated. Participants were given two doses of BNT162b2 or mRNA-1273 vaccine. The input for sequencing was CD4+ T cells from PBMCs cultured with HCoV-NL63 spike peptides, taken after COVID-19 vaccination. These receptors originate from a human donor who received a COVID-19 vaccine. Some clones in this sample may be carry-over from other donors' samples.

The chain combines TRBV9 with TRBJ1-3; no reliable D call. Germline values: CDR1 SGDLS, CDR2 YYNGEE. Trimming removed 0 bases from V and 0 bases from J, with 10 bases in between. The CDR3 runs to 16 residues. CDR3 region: CASSVGRSISGNTIYF. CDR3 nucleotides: TGTGCCAGCAGCGTAGGTCGGTCCATCTCTGGAAACACCATATATTTT.

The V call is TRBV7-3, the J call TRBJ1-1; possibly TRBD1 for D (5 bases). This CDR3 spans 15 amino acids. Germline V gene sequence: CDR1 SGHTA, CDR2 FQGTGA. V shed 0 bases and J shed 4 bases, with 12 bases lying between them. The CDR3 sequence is CASSLTGQASTEAFF. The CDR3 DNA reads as TGTGCCAGCAGCTTAACGGGGCAGGCGTCCACTGAAGCTTTCTTT.

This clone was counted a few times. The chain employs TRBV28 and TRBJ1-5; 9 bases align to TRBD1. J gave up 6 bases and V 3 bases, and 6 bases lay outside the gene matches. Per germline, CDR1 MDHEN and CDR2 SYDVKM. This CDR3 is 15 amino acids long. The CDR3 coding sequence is TGTGCCAGCAGTTTTGGGACAGGGAGGATTCAGCCCCAGCATTTT. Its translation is CASSFGTGRIQPQHF.

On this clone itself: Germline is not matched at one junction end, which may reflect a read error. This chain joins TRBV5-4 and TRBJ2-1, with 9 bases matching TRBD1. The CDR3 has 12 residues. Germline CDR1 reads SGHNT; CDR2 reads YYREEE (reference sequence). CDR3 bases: TGTGCCAGCAGTTTGGACAGGGGAGAGCAGTTCTTC. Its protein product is CASSLDRGEQFF.